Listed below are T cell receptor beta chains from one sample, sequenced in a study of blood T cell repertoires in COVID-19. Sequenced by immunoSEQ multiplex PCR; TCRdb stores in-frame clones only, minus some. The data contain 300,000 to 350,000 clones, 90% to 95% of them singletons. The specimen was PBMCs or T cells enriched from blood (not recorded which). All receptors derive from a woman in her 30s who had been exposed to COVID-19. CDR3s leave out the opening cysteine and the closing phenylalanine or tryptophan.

CDR3 protein: ASSPRRGSLDTEAF
V gene: TRBV18

CDR3 protein: ASSLVGGYGYT
V gene: TRBV13

CDR3 protein: ASSRQVFGNREKLF
V gene: TRBV2

CDR3 protein: ASSWGHQPQH
V gene: TRBV12-3/TRBV12-4

CDR3 protein: AIRPGTSGLDTQY
V gene: TRBV10-3

CDR3 protein: ASSQGKAGERNSPLH
V gene: TRBV4-1

CDR3 protein: ASSLGGWYQETQY
V gene: TRBV7-2

CDR3 protein: ASSNPQNSPLH
V gene: TRBV12-3/TRBV12-4

CDR3 protein: ASSPQQASYEQY
V gene: TRBV6-5

CDR3 protein: ASSPRDEQY
V gene: TRBV6-6

CDR3 protein: ATSPAGVSTDTQY
V gene: TRBV15

CDR3 protein: AISERRDAGGYT
V gene: TRBV10-3

CDR3 protein: ASSLSRDRPYGYT
V gene: TRBV27

CDR3 protein: ASSLRLAGIYEQY
V gene: TRBV3-1/TRBV3-2

CDR3 protein: ASSYGPSQPQH
V gene: TRBV6-5

CDR3 protein: ASSSSPAQGRFEQY
V gene: TRBV11-3

CDR3 protein: ASSLGSLGGGRETQY
V gene: TRBV7-2

CDR3 protein: ASSSDRGGSGANVLT
V gene: TRBV7-9

CDR3 protein: ASSRPHRGSEYYEQY
V gene: TRBV4-2

CDR3 protein: ASSVASYSEAF
V gene: TRBV9

CDR3 protein: ASSIDRISNQPQH
V gene: TRBV19

CDR3 protein: ASSLFLRGGSDTQY
V gene: TRBV5-1

CDR3 protein: SAQGQGANSPLH
V gene: TRBV29-1

CDR3 protein: ASSARGTQETQY
V gene: TRBV5-1

CDR3 protein: ASSRGTGDYEQY
V gene: TRBV7-6

CDR3 protein: ASSQGRPGINNSPLH
V gene: TRBV4-1

CDR3 protein: AWSVLTRDQPQH
V gene: TRBV30

CDR3 protein: ASNGQFGYT
V gene: TRBV6-5

CDR3 protein: ASRAGGETQY
V gene: TRBV27

CDR3 protein: ASSLAGTRTYNEQF
V gene: TRBV11-1

CDR3 protein: ASSPSDRRIKYNEQF
V gene: TRBV3-1/TRBV3-2

CDR3 protein: ASSESTATGPSCYGYT
V gene: TRBV10-1

CDR3 protein: ASSERRHPLLSYGYT
V gene: TRBV6-1

CDR3 protein: ASSQPRDRDQLYT
V gene: TRBV3-1/TRBV3-2

CDR3 protein: ASSPGRDYGYT
V gene: TRBV7-3

CDR3 protein: ASSTWEAAGNTIY
V gene: TRBV2

CDR3 protein: ASSQDWGTGGNGYT
V gene: TRBV3-1/TRBV3-2

CDR3 protein: ASSFDRGDYGYT
V gene: TRBV5-8

CDR3 protein: ASSQDYSGGSYNEQF
V gene: TRBV4-3

CDR3 protein: ASSRRGGTEAF
V gene: TRBV7-6

CDR3 protein: ASSTFAALDNNYGYT
V gene: TRBV14